Following are 16 T cell receptor beta chains from one sample sequenced in a study of OX40 agonist ivuxolimab in advanced cancers. TCRdb's copy holds only in-frame clones and misses some; the assay was immunoSEQ multiplex PCR. The sample lists some 86,000 clones; roughly 94% were seen once. The input for sequencing was CD4+ or CD8+ T cells sorted from blood, taken in a trial of the OX40 agonist ivuxolimab. These receptors were collected from an adult with an advanced solid tumor such as melanoma, head and neck, liver or kidney cancer.

V and J are TRBV14 and TRBJ2-7; TRBD2 agrees at 14 bases. The V gene's germline CDR1 is SGHDN and CDR2 FVKESK. The CDR3 extends over 15 amino acids. Unmatched junction bases numbered 7, after V lost 5 bases and J lost 7 bases. CDR3 sequence reads: CASSLGLAGGGEQYF. CDR3 DNA: TGTGCCAGCAGCTTAGGACTAGCGGGAGGTGGAGAGCAGTACTTC.

The chain is built from TRBV11-1 and TRBJ2-7, with TRBD2 matching 9 bases. Germline V CDR1 and CDR2: SGHAT, FQDESV (reference sequence). CDR3 length equals 18 residues. V was pared by 5 bases and J by 3 bases, with 17 bases of the junction left unmatched. CDR3 in DNA: TGTGCCAGCAGCGCCGGCTACTTGGAGCGGGAGGAGGACTACGAGCAGTACTTC. Amino acid sequence: CASSAGYLEREEDYEQYF.

V and J are TRBV6-5 and TRBJ1-2; TRBD1 is a possible D gene (5 bases). The V end was cut by 0 bases, the J end by 4 bases, with 12 bases between. The CDR3 contains 15 residues. Germline CDR1 is MNHEY and CDR2 is SVGAGI. CDR3 DNA sequence: TGTGCCAGCAGTTACTCGGGACGACGGACCTATGGCTACACCTTC. As protein: CASSYSGRRTYGYTF.

CDR3 nucleotide sequence: TGTGCCAGCCCATCGACCGGGTTCTTTTCTAATGAGCAGTTCTTC. Residues: CASPSTGFFSNEQFF. V is TRBV6-1 and J is TRBJ2-1; D gene unclear. CDR1 MNHNS and CDR2 SASEGT come from the germline V gene. The V and J ends lost 8 bases and 7 bases respectively, with 21 bases between them. CDR3 length: 15 residues.

The gene calls are TRBV28 and TRBJ1-5; no reliable D call. V shed 3 bases and J shed 4 bases, with 1 base lying between them. The CDR3 has 11 residues. The V gene's germline CDR1 is MDHEN and CDR2 SYDVKM. CDR3 sequence (DNA): TGTGCCAGCAGTTTTAATCAGCCCCAGCATTTT. Encoded protein: CASSFNQPQHF.

The chain carries TRBV15 and TRBJ1-1, with D possibly being TRBD1 (6 bases). Per the germline V gene, CDR1 is LNHNV and CDR2 is YYDKDF (reference sequence). Between the trimmed V and J ends, which lost 0 bases and 6 bases, there was a span of 20 bases. The length of the CDR3 is 17 residues. The CDR3 loop is CATSRDIAQGYEAEAFF. The CDR3 nucleotides read TGTGCCACCAGCAGAGATATTGCGCAGGGGTACGAGGCTGAAGCTTTCTTT.

The chain uses TRBV9 and TRBJ2-7, with no clear D. Between the trimmed V and J ends, which lost 0 bases and 1 base, there was a span of 8 bases. The CDR3 runs 14 residues. Looked up from germline, CDR1 is SGDLS and CDR2 is YYNGEE. The CDR3 DNA reads as TGTGCCAGCAGCGTAGGTGGGGATTCCTACGAGCAGTACTTC. It codes for CASSVGGDSYEQYF.

V and J are TRBV19 and TRBJ1-5; 9 bases map to TRBD1. This CDR3 contains 18 residues. J lost 0 bases, V lost 6 bases, and 12 bases had no gene match. In germline, CDR1 is LNHDA, CDR2 SQIVND (reference sequence). The chain's CDR3 is CASRPIGTGTYSNQPQHF. CDR3 nucleotides: TGTGCCAGTAGACCAATTGGGACAGGGACTTATAGCAATCAGCCCCAGCATTTT.

This rearrangement joins TRBV6-6 to TRBJ2-7, with TRBD1 matching over 8 bases. The CDR3 length is 15 residues. V gave up 4 bases and J gave up 2 bases; unmatched junction bases: 7. Germline V CDR1 and CDR2: MNHNY, SVGAGI (reference sequence). The CDR3 here is CASSFGQGVPYEQYF. CDR3 coding DNA: TGTGCCAGCAGTTTCGGACAGGGCGTACCCTACGAGCAGTACTTC.

The J gene is TRBJ2-3, the V gene TRBV9; 10 nucleotides agree with TRBD2. The CDR3 spans 16 residues. In germline, CDR1 is SGDLS, CDR2 YYNGEE. Trimming took 1 base from V and 3 from J; bases not matched to a gene: 5. The CDR3 bases are TGTGCCAGCAGCGTAACTAGCGGGATATATACAGATACGCAGTATTTT. Its translation is CASSVTSGIYTDTQYF.

The chain couples TRBV28 to TRBJ2-7; possible D gene TRBD2, 6 bases. The germline V gene encodes CDR1 MDHEN and CDR2 SYDVKM. Trimming took 6 bases from V and 3 from J, leaving 15 bases between them. The CDR3 has 14 residues. CDR3 nucleotides: TGTGCCAGCAGGTCGAACTCGGGACTCTACGAGCAGTACTTC. Its protein product is CASRSNSGLYEQYF.

Of note for this clone: The identical CDR3 is also encoded by other nucleotide sequences in the sample. V usage is TRBV4-2 and J usage is TRBJ2-7; D uncertain. The CDR3 covers 13 residues. The germline gives CDR1 LGHNA, CDR2 YNFKEQ. Trimming left V 1 base short and J 3 bases short, with 7 bases between. CDR3 residues: CASSQVGSYEQYF. The CDR3, as DNA: TGTGCCAGCAGCCAAGTCGGCAGCTACGAGCAGTACTTC.

The chain links TRBV19 to TRBJ2-6; 8 positions match TRBD1. The CDR3 loop spans 18 amino acids. The trim removed 5 bases at V and 0 bases at J, leaving 9 bases unmatched. Germline V gene data show CDR1 as LNHDA and CDR2 as SQIVND (reference sequence). The CDR3 protein is CASSFGQGALSGANVLTF. The DNA for the CDR3 is TGTGCCAGTAGTTTCGGACAGGGCGCCCTCTCTGGGGCCAACGTCCTGACTTTC.

This clone was seen once. One end of the junction does not line up with germline, which may come from a read error. J is TRBJ2-5 and V is TRBV27; no clear D. The DNA end lines up better with TRBJ2-7; the J call may be wrong. Per the germline V gene, CDR1 is MNHEY and CDR2 is SMNVEV (reference sequence). The CDR3 length is 15 residues. The CDR3 protein is CASSLSEWLDYEQYF. The CDR3 DNA follows: TGTGCCAGCAGTCTATCCGAGTGGCTGGACTACGAGCAGTACTTC.

The chain joins TRBV27 to TRBJ1-1, with 7 positions matching TRBD1. The J segment lost 4 bases and the V segment lost 6 bases, leaving 5 bases of the junction unmatched. The CDR3 covers 13 residues. In germline, CDR1 is MNHEY, CDR2 SMNVEV (reference sequence). The CDR3 bases are TGTGCCAGCAGGTTACAGGGGAGCACTGAAGCTTTCTTT. Translation: CASRLQGSTEAFF.

This clone appeared once. V and J are TRBV19 and TRBJ1-1, with TRBD1 as a possible D gene (5 bases). V dropped 3 bases and J dropped 1 base, with 15 bases sitting between them. The CDR3 loop spans 16 amino acids. In germline, CDR1 is LNHDA, CDR2 SQIVND (reference sequence). This CDR3 reads CASSIFLLRGNTEAFF. The CDR3 nucleotides read TGTGCCAGTAGTATCTTCCTTCTGAGGGGGAACACTGAAGCTTTCTTT.